The sequence of this T cell receptor beta chain was determined in a study of blood T cells in healthy people across ages. With a J-beta primer mix and a sample-barcoded 5' primer, a second PCR ran about 7 to 11 cycles. Every molecule of cDNA carried a tag from a template-switch adaptor with 12 random nucleotides. TCRdb reprocessed the 5' RACE reads with MiXCR, giving one entry per CDR3 protein. Among about 1,400,000 distinct CDR3 sequences, approximately 59% were seen once, and the ten largest hold about 6.3%. The CDR3 is 15 residues long. The ends lost 4 bases at V and 9 bases at J; junction bases unmatched: 12. CDR1 is DFQATT and CDR2 is SNEGSKA in the germline V gene (reference sequence).

The TCR originated in a man aged 18 to 30 in good health. The chain combines TRBV20-1 with TRBJ1-6, with 7 bases lining up with TRBD1. The sample comprised blood. CDR3 nucleotides: TGCAGTGCTACCGGGACAGACTTCACAAGTTCACCCCTCCACTTT. As protein: CSATGTDFTSSPLHF.